Given below is one T cell receptor beta chain in context. No antigen is known for it. Germline V gene sequence: CDR1 SGHDT, CDR2 YYEEEE. The CDR3 length is 12 residues. V gave up 0 bases and J gave up 5 bases, with 6 bases separating them. The record originates from a study of cytomegalovirus exposure and HLA in healthy donors. Study as a whole: Within an early data release were approximately 85 million unique TCRs drawn from HLA-typed donors. Study-level findings and limits: Prior analysis indicated that the majority of TCR beta V segments exhibited productivity approximately 90% or approximately 30% of the time. TCR beta chains numbering roughly 150 were designated cytomegalovirus-associated.

A multiplex PCR was run with 60 Vbeta primers and 13 Jbeta primers. Profiled with immunoSEQ multiplex PCR; TCRdb holds only in-frame clones, not every one. The profile covers 75,000 to 100,000 clones, with 73% appearing a single time and 3% to 4% taken by the ten largest. The sequencing input was PBMCs. The genes are TRBV5-6 and TRBJ2-7; D is perhaps TRBD1 (5 bases). The clonotype comes from a man aged 35 to 55 in good health and CMV-seronegative. CDR3 region: CASSLAGNEQYF. As DNA, the CDR3 is TGTGCCAGCAGCTTGGCAGGGAACGAGCAGTACTTC.